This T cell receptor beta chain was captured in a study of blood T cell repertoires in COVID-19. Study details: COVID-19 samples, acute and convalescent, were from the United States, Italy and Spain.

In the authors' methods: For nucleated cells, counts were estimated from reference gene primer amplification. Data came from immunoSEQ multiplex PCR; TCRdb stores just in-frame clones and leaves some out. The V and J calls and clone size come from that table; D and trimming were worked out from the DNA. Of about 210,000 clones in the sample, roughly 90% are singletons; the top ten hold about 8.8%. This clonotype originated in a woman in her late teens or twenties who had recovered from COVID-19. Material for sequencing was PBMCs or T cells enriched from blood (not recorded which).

CDR3: CAWRQESPLHF. The CDR3 DNA follows: TGTGCCTGGCGGCAGGAATCACCCCTCCACTTT. The chain couples TRBV30 to TRBJ1-6; no clear D gene. The V and J ends lost 5 bases and 10 bases respectively, with 9 bases between them. CDR3 length equals 11 residues. Germline loops: CDR1 GTSNPN, CDR2 SVGIG (reference sequence).